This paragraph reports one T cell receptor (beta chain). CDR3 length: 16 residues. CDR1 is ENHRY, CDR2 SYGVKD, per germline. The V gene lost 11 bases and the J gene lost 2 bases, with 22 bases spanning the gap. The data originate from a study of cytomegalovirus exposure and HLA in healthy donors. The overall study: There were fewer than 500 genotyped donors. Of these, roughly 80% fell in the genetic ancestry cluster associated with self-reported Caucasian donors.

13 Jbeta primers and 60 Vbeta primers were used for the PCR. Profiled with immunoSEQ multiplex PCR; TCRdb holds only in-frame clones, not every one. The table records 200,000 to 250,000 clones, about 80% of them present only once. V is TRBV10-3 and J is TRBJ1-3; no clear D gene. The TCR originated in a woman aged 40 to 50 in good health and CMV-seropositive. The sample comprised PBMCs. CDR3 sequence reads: CALCPPRTQAGNTIYF. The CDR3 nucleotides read TGTGCCCTCTGCCCCCCCCGCACGCAGGCTGGAAACACCATATATTTT.